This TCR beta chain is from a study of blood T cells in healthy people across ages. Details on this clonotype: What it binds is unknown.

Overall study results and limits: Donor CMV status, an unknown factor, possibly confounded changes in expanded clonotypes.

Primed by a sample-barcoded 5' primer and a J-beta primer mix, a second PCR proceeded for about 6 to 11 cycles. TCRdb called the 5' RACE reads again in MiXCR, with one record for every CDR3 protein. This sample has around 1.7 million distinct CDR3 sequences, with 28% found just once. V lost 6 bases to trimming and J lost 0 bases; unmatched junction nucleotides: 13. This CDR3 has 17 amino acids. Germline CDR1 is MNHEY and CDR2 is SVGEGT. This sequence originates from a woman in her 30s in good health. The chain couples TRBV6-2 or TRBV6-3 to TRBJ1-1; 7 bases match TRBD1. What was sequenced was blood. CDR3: CASRPTGTRRMNTEAFF. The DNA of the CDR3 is TGTGCCAGCAGGCCGACAGGGACGCGTAGAATGAACACTGAAGCTTTCTTT.